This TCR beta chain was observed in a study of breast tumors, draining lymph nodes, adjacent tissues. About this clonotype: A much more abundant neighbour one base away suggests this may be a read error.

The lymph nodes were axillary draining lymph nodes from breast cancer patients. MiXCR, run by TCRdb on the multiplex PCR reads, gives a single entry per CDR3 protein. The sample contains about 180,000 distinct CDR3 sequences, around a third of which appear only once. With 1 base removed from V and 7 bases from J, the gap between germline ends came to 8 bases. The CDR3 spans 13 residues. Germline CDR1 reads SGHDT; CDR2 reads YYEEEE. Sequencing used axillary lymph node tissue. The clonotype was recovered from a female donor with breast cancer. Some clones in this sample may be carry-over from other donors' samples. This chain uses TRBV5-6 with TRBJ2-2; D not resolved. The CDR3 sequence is CASSLYHIGELFF. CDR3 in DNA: TGTGCCAGCAGCTTGTACCACATCGGGGAGCTGTTTTTT.